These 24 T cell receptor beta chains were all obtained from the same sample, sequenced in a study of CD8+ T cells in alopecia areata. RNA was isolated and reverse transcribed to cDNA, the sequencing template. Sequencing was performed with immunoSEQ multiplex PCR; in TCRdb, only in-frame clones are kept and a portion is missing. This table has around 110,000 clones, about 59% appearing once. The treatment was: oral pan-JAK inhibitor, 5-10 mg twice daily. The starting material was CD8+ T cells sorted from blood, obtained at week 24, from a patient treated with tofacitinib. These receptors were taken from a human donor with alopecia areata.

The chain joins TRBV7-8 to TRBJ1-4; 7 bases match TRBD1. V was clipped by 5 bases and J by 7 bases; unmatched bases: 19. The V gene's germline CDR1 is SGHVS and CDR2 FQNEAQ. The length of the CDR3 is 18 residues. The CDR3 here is CASSNRGRVGSASEKLFF. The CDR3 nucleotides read TGTGCCAGCAGCAACAGGGGCAGGGTGGGATCGGCCAGTGAAAAACTGTTTTTT. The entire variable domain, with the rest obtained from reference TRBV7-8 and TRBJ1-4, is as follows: GAGVSQSPRYKVAKRGQDVALRCDPISGHVSLFWYQQALGQGPEFLTYFQNEAQLDKSGLPSDRFFAERPEGSVSTLKIQRTQQEDSAVYLCASSNRGRVGSASEKLFFGSGTQLSVL.

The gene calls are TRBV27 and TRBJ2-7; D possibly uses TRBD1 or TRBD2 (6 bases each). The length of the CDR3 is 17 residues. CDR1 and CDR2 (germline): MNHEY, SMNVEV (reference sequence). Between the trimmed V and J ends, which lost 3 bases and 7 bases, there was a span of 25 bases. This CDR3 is CASSFQSAGTKGGEQYF. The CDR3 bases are TGTGCCAGCAGTTTTCAATCGGCGGGGACAAAAGGTGGGGAGCAGTACTTC.

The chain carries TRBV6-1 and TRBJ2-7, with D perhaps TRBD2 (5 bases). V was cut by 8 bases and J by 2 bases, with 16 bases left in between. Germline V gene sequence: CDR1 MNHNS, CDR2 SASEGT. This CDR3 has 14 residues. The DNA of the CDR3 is TGTGCCAGCTCCGACTGGGGAGACCCCTACGAGCAGTACTTC. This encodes CASSDWGDPYEQYF.

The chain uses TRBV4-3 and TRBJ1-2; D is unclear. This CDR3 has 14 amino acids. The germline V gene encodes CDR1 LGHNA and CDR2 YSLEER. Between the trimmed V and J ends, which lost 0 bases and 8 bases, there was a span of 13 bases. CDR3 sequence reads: CASSQDLEGPGYTF. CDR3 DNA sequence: TGCGCCAGCAGCCAAGATCTGGAAGGCCCGGGCTACACCTTC.

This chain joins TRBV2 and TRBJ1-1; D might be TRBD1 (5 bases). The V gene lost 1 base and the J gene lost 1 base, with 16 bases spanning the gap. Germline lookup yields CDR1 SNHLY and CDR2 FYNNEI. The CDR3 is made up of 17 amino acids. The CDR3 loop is CASSEDTRDLANTEAFF. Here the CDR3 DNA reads TGTGCCAGCAGTGAAGACACCCGGGACCTCGCGAACACTGAAGCTTTCTTT. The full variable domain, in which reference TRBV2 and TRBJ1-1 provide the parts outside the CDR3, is EPEVTQTPSHQVTQMGQEVILRCVPISNHLYFYWYRQILGQKVEFLVSFYNNEISEKSEIFDDQFSVERPDGSNFTLKIRSTKLEDSAMYFCASSEDTRDLANTEAFFGQGTRLTVV.

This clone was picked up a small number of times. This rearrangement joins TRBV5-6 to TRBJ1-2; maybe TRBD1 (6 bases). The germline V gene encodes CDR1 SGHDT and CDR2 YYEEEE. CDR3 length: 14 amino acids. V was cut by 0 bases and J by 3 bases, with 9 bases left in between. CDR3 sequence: CASSLGQAHYGYTF. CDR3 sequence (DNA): TGTGCCAGCAGCTTGGGACAGGCCCACTATGGCTACACCTTC. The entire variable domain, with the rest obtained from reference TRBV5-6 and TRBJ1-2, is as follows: DAGVTQSPTHLIKTRGQQVTLRCSPKSGHDTVSWYQQALGQGPQFIFQYYEEEERQRGNFPDRFSGHQFPNYSSELNVNALLLGDSALYLCASSLGQAHYGYTFGSGTRLTVV.

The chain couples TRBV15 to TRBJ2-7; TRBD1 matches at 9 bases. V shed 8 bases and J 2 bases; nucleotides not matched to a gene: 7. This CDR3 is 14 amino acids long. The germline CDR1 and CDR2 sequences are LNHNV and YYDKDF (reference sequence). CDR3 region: CATSYGTGTYEQYF. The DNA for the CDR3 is TGTGCCACCTCTTACGGGACAGGGACCTACGAGCAGTACTTC.

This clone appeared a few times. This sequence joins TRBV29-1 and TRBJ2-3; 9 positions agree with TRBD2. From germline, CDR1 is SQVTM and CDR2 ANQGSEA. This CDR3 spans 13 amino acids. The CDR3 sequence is CGWTSDSTDTQYF. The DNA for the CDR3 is TGCGGCTGGACTAGCGATAGTACAGATACGCAGTATTTT.

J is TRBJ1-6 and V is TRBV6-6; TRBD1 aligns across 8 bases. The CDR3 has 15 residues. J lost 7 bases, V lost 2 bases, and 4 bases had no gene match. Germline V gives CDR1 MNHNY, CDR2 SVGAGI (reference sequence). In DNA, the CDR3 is TGTGCCAGCAGTTACCCAGGGGGCGCGAATTCACCCCTCCACTTT. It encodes CASSYPGGANSPLHF.

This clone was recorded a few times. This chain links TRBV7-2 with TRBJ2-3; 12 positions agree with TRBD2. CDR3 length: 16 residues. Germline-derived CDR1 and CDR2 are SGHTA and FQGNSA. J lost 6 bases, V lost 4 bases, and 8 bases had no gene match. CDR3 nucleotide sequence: TGTGCCAGCAGCTCAGTGACTAGCGGGGGCCGGGATACGCAGTATTTT. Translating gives CASSSVTSGGRDTQYF.

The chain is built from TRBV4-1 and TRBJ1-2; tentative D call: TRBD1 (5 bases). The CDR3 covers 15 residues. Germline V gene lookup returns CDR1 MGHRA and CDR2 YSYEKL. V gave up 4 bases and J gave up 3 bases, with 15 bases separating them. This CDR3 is CASSPSGIGDYGYTF. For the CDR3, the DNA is TGCGCCAGCAGCCCGAGTGGGATAGGGGACTATGGCTACACCTTC.

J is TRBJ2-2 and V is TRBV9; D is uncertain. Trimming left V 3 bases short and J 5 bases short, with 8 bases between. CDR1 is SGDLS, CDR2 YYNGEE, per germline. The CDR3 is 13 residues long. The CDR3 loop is CASSAGKTGELFF. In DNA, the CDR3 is TGTGCCAGCAGCGCGGGCAAGACCGGGGAGCTGTTTTTT.

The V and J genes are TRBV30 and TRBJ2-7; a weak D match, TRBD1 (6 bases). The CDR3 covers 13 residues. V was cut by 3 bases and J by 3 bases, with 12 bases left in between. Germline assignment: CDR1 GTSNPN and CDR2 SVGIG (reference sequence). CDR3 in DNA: TGTGCCTGGAGCCCCGGGACATTCTACGAGCAGTACTTC. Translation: CAWSPGTFYEQYF.

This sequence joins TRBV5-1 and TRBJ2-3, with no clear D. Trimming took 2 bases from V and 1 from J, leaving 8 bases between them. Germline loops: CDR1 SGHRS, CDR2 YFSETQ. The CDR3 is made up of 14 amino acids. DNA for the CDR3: TGCGCCAGCAGCTTAAGAAGAGGCACAGATACGCAGTATTTT. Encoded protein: CASSLRRGTDTQYF.

The CDR3 region has the DNA TGCGCCAGCAGCTACGGCGGGGGGGCGGAGACCCAGTACTTC. It encodes CASSYGGGAETQYF. The gene calls are TRBV4-1 and TRBJ2-5, with TRBD2 matching over 9 bases. In germline, CDR1 is MGHRA, CDR2 YSYEKL. CDR3 length equals 14 residues. V trimming: 5 bases; J trimming: 5 bases; junction bases outside the gene matches: 6.

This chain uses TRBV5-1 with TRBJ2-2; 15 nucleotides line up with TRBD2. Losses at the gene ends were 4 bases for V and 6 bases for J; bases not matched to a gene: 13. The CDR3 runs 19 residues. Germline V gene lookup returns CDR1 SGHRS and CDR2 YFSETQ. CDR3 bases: TGCGCCAGCAGCCCAAGGACTAGCGGGGGGGCCGAGTGGCCCGGGGAGCTGTTTTTT. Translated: CASSPRTSGGAEWPGELFF.

The CDR3, as DNA: TGTGCCAGCACCGGACTCCCCTCTGGGGCCAACGTCCTGACTTTC. It codes for CASTGLPSGANVLTF. This chain uses TRBV6-5 with TRBJ2-6; tentative D call: TRBD2 (5 bases). V was cut by 7 bases and J by 0 bases, with 10 bases left in between. CDR3 length equals 15 residues. CDR1 is MNHEY and CDR2 is SVGAGI in the germline V gene.

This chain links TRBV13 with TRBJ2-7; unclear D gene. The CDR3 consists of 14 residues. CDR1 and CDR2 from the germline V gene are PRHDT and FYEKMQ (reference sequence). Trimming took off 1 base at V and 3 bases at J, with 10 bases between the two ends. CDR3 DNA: TGTGCCAGCAGCTTAGAACGCTCCCACTACGAGCAGTACTTC. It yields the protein CASSLERSHYEQYF.

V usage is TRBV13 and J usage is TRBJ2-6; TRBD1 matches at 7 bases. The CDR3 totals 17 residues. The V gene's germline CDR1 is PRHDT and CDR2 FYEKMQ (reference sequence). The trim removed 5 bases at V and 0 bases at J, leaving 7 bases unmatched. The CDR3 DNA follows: TGTGCCAGCAGCCTAACAGGGGCGTCCTCTGGGGCCAACGTCCTGACTTTC. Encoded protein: CASSLTGASSGANVLTF.

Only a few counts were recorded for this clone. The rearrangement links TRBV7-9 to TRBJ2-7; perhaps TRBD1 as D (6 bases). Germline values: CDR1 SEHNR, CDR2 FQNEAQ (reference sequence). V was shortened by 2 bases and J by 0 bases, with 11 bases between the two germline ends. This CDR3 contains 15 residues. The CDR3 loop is CASSLLQGISYEQYF. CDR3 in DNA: TGTGCCAGCAGCTTACTACAGGGTATCTCCTACGAGCAGTACTTC.

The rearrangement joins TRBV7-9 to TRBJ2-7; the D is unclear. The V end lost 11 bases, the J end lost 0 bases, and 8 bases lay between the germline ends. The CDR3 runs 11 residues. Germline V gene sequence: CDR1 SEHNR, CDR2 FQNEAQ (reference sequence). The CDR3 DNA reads TGTGCCGTTCATGTCTCCTACGAGCAGTACTTC. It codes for CAVHVSYEQYF.

The CDR3 DNA is TGTGCCAGCAGTTTACCCCGGACAGGGAGTGGGACTGAAGCTTTCTTT. Its translation is CASSLPRTGSGTEAFF. The chain employs TRBV6-5 and TRBJ1-1, with 8 bases lining up with TRBD1. Germline CDR1 reads MNHEY; CDR2 reads SVGAGI. The CDR3 has 16 residues. J lost 5 bases, V lost 4 bases, and 12 bases had no gene match.

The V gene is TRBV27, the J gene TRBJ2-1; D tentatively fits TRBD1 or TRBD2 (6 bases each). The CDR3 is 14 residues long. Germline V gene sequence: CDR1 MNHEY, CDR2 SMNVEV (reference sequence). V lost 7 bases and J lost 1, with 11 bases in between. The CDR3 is CASTEGGSYNEQFF. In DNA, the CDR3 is TGTGCCAGCACGGAGGGGGGATCCTACAATGAGCAGTTCTTC.

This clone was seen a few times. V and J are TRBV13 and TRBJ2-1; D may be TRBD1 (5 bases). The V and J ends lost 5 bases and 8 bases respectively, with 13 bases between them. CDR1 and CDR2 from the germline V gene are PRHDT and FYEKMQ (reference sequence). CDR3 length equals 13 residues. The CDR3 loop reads CASSQGAPDEQFF. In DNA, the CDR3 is TGTGCCAGCAGCCAAGGGGCGCCGGATGAGCAGTTCTTC.